This entry features one TCR beta chain sequence. TCRdb recomputed calls from the PCR reads with MiXCR, one row per CDR3 protein. The data contain 90,000 or so distinct CDR3 sequences, 45% to 50% of them singletons. This specimen comes from a study of CDR3 diversity in severe acne. Germline V CDR1 and CDR2: SQVTM, ANQGSEA. The CDR3 contains 14 residues. The V end was cut by 7 bases, the J end by 2 bases, with 15 bases between. Sequencing was done on a sample of blood. J is TRBJ1-5 and V is TRBV29-1; D is possibly TRBD1 (5 bases). This clonotype was obtained from a male donor in good health, serving as a control. Here the CDR3 DNA reads TGCAGCGCGGGGGGGGGGGGGGGCAATCAGCCCCAGCATTTT. Protein: CSAGGGGGNQPQHF.